The next 2 T cell receptor beta chains were all read from a single sample in a study of CD8 T cells in Susac syndrome. RNA in amounts of roughly 0.5 to 1 ug was reverse transcribed with random hexamers. TCRdb reanalysed the immunoSEQ multiplex PCR reads using MiXCR and keeps one entry per CDR3 protein. The sample consists of approximately 170,000 distinct CDR3 sequences, around 93% of them appearing once. Sequenced sample: CD4+ T cells from PBMCs. The receptor set was obtained from a human donor in good health.

This sequence joins TRBV19 and TRBJ1-1; D unresolved. Trimming took 6 bases from V and 5 from J, leaving 16 bases between them. The CDR3 is made up of 14 amino acids. Per the germline V gene, CDR1 is LNHDA and CDR2 is SQIVND (reference sequence). The CDR3 is CASRVHEGRTEAFF. Written as DNA, the CDR3 is TGTGCCAGTAGGGTCCACGAAGGCCGAACTGAAGCTTTCTTT. The full variable domain, with the rest looked up from reference TRBV19 and TRBJ1-1, is DGGITQSPKYLFRKEGQNVTLSCEQNLNHDAMYWYRQDPGQGLRLIYYSQIVNDFQKGDIAEGYSVSREKKESFPLTVTSAQKNPTAFYLCASRVHEGRTEAFFGQGTRLTVV.

J is TRBJ1-6 and V is TRBV12-3 or TRBV12-4; tentative D call: TRBD1 (5 bases). This CDR3 has 16 residues. Trimming stripped 7 bases from V and 7 bases from J, with 20 bases between. The CDR3 spells CASIVVGADLNSPLHF. CDR3 DNA: TGTGCCAGCATAGTAGTAGGGGCCGATCTAAATTCACCCCTCCACTTT.